These 23 T cell receptor beta chains were sequenced from one sample in a study of cytomegalovirus exposure and HLA in healthy donors. A multiplex PCR was run with 60 Vbeta primers and 13 Jbeta primers. Sequencing was performed with immunoSEQ multiplex PCR; in TCRdb, only in-frame clones are kept and a portion is missing. This sample yields approximately 250,000 clones, of which roughly 81% are seen a single time; 0.2% to 0.25% belongs to the top ten. Sample: PBMCs. The receptors derive from a girl aged 2 to 9 in good health and CMV-seronegative.

The chain recombines TRBV30 with TRBJ1-1; possible D gene TRBD1, 6 bases. The CDR3 contains 13 residues. The ends were cut back, 5 bases at V and 3 bases at J, with 13 bases in the middle. The germline CDR1 and CDR2 sequences are GTSNPN and SVGIG (reference sequence). This CDR3 reads CAWQGQGYTEAFF. Written as DNA, the CDR3 is TGTGCCTGGCAGGGGCAGGGGTACACTGAAGCTTTCTTT.

The V call is TRBV5-1, the J call TRBJ2-7, with a weak D call TRBD1 (5 bases). Trimming left V 1 base short and J 3 bases short, with 11 bases between. The CDR3 spans 14 residues. The germline CDR1 and CDR2 sequences are SGHRS and YFSETQ. CDR3 sequence reads: CASSLNRMDYEQYF. In DNA, the CDR3 is TGCGCCAGCAGCTTGAACAGGATGGACTACGAGCAGTACTTC.

This chain connects TRBV30 to TRBJ1-5; 9 positions agree with TRBD1. The V and J ends lost 0 bases and 2 bases, in that order; junction bases with no gene match: 8. This CDR3 comprises 17 residues. CDR1 and CDR2 (germline): GTSNPN, SVGIG (reference sequence). The CDR3 DNA reads TGTGCCTGGAGTGTAGAGCGGGGACAGGGTGGCAATCAGCCCCAGCATTTT. Translated, it gives CAWSVERGQGGNQPQHF.

The chain uses TRBV5-4 and TRBJ1-6; 8 nucleotides match TRBD1. The trim removed 4 bases at V and 9 bases at J, leaving 3 bases unmatched. The germline V gene has CDR1 SGHNT and CDR2 YYREEE (reference sequence). CDR3 size: 13 residues. The CDR3 sequence: CASSMGTGSPLHF. In DNA form, the CDR3 reads TGTGCCAGCAGCATGGGGACAGGTTCACCCCTCCACTTT.

The chain uses TRBV5-6 and TRBJ2-2, with D possibly matching TRBD2 (6 bases). The V and J ends lost 4 bases and 1 base respectively, with 8 bases between them. Germline lookup yields CDR1 SGHDT and CDR2 YYEEEE. CDR3 length equals 14 residues. CDR3: CASSKGLNTGELFF. CDR3 coding DNA: TGTGCCAGCAGCAAGGGACTGAACACCGGGGAGCTGTTTTTT.

The chain joins TRBV10-3 to TRBJ2-7, with 10 bases identical to TRBD1. The CDR3 has 13 residues. Germline assignment: CDR1 ENHRY and CDR2 SYGVKD. J was trimmed by 5 bases and V by 4 bases; bases with no gene match: 2. The CDR3 region is CAISGTGGNEQYF. CDR3 DNA: TGTGCCATCAGTGGGACAGGGGGAAACGAGCAGTACTTC.

The V call is TRBV5-1, the J call TRBJ2-7; D might be TRBD1 (5 bases). Germline V gene lookup returns CDR1 SGHRS and CDR2 YFSETQ. V shed 7 bases and J shed 2 bases, with 13 bases lying between them. The CDR3 consists of 13 residues. For the CDR3, the DNA is TGCGCCAGCGCCTTGGGGCAGGCCTACGAGCAGTACTTC. Amino acids: CASALGQAYEQYF.

This chain links TRBV5-1 with TRBJ2-2; 8 bases agree with TRBD1. V lost 4 bases, J lost 1 base, and 6 bases stayed unmatched. This CDR3 contains 16 residues. Germline-derived CDR1 and CDR2 are SGHRS and YFSETQ. The CDR3 protein is CASSKGQVGNTGELFF. The CDR3 DNA reads TGCGCCAGCAGCAAGGGACAGGTCGGGAACACCGGGGAGCTGTTTTTT.

V and J are TRBV11-2 and TRBJ1-2; D may be TRBD1 (5 bases). V was trimmed by 5 bases and J by 5 bases, leaving 12 bases between them. Germline V gene data show CDR1 as SGHAT and CDR2 as FQNNGV. This CDR3 region has 13 residues. The chain's CDR3 is CASSPNQGYGYTF. The CDR3 DNA follows: TGTGCCAGCAGCCCCAACCAGGGTTATGGCTACACCTTC.

This chain joins TRBV27 and TRBJ2-3, with 9 bases aligning to TRBD2. Germline assignment: CDR1 MNHEY and CDR2 SMNVEV (reference sequence). Trimming at V came to 5 bases and at J to 1 base, leaving 4 bases not matched to a gene. This CDR3 has 15 residues. CDR3 in amino acids: CASSPRGGGTDTQYF. CDR3 in DNA: TGTGCCAGCAGTCCTCGCGGGGGGGGCACAGATACGCAGTATTTT.

The chain recombines TRBV7-7 with TRBJ2-1; 16 bases are shared with TRBD2. Germline CDR1 and CDR2: SSHAT and FNYEAQ (reference sequence). Trimming removed 3 bases from V and 10 bases from J; junction bases left unmatched: 3. This CDR3 region has 15 residues. CDR3 sequence reads: CASSLGLAGGEEQFF. CDR3 bases: TGTGCCAGCAGCTTGGGACTAGCGGGGGGGGAAGAGCAGTTCTTC.

The V gene is TRBV5-8, the J gene TRBJ2-5; possibly TRBD1 for D (5 bases). CDR3 length: 14 residues. Germline values: CDR1 SGHTS, CDR2 YDEGEE. V lost 0 bases and J 6 bases, leaving 12 bases between the germline ends. Here the CDR3 reads CASSLESGWKTQYF. In DNA form, the CDR3 reads TGTGCCAGCAGCTTGGAGTCAGGGTGGAAGACCCAGTACTTC.

The chain is built from TRBV16 and TRBJ2-1; TRBD2 matches at 8 bases. The CDR3 runs 15 residues. Trimming at V came to 3 bases and at J to 4 bases, leaving 5 bases not matched to a gene. Germline V CDR1 and CDR2: KGHSY, FQNENV. Written as DNA, the CDR3 is TGTGCCAGCAGCCAGTCCAGCGGGAGTTACAATGAGCAGTTCTTC. This translates into CASSQSSGSYNEQFF.

This rearrangement joins TRBV27 to TRBJ1-1; D is unclear. V was clipped by 3 bases and J by 4 bases, with 9 bases between them. Germline V gene data show CDR1 as MNHEY and CDR2 as SMNVEV (reference sequence). This CDR3 is 13 amino acids long. The DNA for the CDR3 is TGTGCCAGCAGTTTGAGTTGGGCCACTGAAGCTTTCTTT. Amino acids: CASSLSWATEAFF.

The chain recombines TRBV21-1 with TRBJ1-2; the table's D call of TRBD1 was not tested on the DNA. TRBV21-1 is a recognized pseudogene. The CDR3 is made up of 15 amino acids. The DNA of the CDR3 is TGTGCCAGCAGCACGCGGGACAGGCTAAACTATGGCTACACCTTC. It codes for CASSTRDRLNYGYTF.

The chain carries TRBV19 and TRBJ2-5; D may be TRBD1 (6 bases). Trimming shortened V by 10 bases and J by 2 bases, and 23 bases separated the two germline ends. This CDR3 is 16 amino acids long. CDR1 and CDR2 (germline): LNHDA, SQIVND (reference sequence). CDR3 residues: CATSSEGAGEQETQYF. As DNA, the CDR3 is TGTGCCACCTCTTCAGAAGGGGCAGGGGAGCAAGAGACCCAGTACTTC.

The chain uses TRBV7-2 and TRBJ2-7; 11 bases match TRBD2. The CDR3 has 15 amino acids. J gave up 5 bases and V 5 bases, and 8 bases lay outside the gene matches. Germline V gives CDR1 SGHTA, CDR2 FQGNSA. Here the CDR3 reads CASSPVAGGFHEQYF. CDR3 sequence (DNA): TGTGCCAGCAGCCCAGTAGCGGGGGGGTTCCACGAGCAGTACTTC.

Only a few counts were recorded for this clone. The chain recombines TRBV4-1 with TRBJ2-7; 10 bases are shared with TRBD2. CDR1 MGHRA and CDR2 YSYEKL come from the germline V gene. The trim removed 2 bases at V and 7 bases at J, leaving 5 bases unmatched. The CDR3 runs 14 residues. Here the CDR3 DNA reads TGCGCCAGCAGCCAACTAGCGGGAGTTTTGGAGCAGTACTTC. Translating gives CASSQLAGVLEQYF.

The chain joins TRBV7-9 to TRBJ2-7, with 7 bases that match TRBD2. Germline values: CDR1 SEHNR, CDR2 FQNEAQ (reference sequence). V was clipped by 6 bases and J by 2 bases; unmatched bases: 10. The CDR3 has 15 residues. CDR3: CASSPQRGSAYEQYF. CDR3 bases: TGTGCCAGCAGTCCCCAGCGGGGTAGCGCCTACGAGCAGTACTTC.

The chain couples TRBV2 to TRBJ2-2; 9 nucleotides match TRBD2. The V segment lost 1 base and the J segment 4 bases; nucleotides outside the gene matches: 4. The germline V gene has CDR1 SNHLY and CDR2 FYNNEI. The CDR3 contains 16 residues. CDR3 loop: CASSEVGGGVTGELFF. CDR3 sequence (DNA): TGTGCCAGCAGTGAAGTGGGCGGGGGGGTCACCGGGGAGCTGTTTTTT.

In DNA, the CDR3 is TGTGCCAGCAGCTCAGGACTAGCGGGTCCCAACGAGCAGTACTTC. Residues: CASSSGLAGPNEQYF. The V gene is TRBV9, the J gene TRBJ2-7; TRBD2 matches at 11 bases. Looked up from germline, CDR1 is SGDLS and CDR2 is YYNGEE. There are 15 residues in the CDR3. V was pared by 4 bases and J by 5 bases, with 8 bases of the junction left unmatched.

This chain uses TRBV6-6 with TRBJ1-1, with 7 bases fitting TRBD1. This CDR3 contains 15 residues. The V gene end was trimmed by 2 bases and the J gene end by 2 bases; junction bases not matched to a gene: 5. Germline values: CDR1 MNHNY, CDR2 SVGAGI (reference sequence). CDR3 sequence reads: CASSYPGGPNTEAFF. The CDR3 DNA sequence: TGTGCCAGCAGTTACCCAGGGGGGCCCAACACTGAAGCTTTCTTT.

Here the CDR3 reads CASGTGVAEKLFF. The CDR3 nucleotides read TGTGCCAGCGGGACAGGGGTGGCGGAAAAACTGTTTTTT. J is TRBJ1-4 and V is TRBV2; 10 bases line up with TRBD1. Germline trimming cut 8 bases from V and 8 bases from J; bases unmatched to any gene: 5. The CDR3 sequence is 13 residues long. Germline lookup yields CDR1 SNHLY and CDR2 FYNNEI.